This TCR beta chain is from a study of shared clonotypes between healthy human individuals. Sorted subsets were amplified in replicate PCRs using 200 to 250 ng DNA, approximately 30,000 T cell genomes. The data were produced by immunoSEQ multiplex PCR, yet TCRdb's version contains in-frame clones alone and is incomplete. The sample consists of under 1,100,000 clones, around three quarters of them appearing once. The V and J ends lost 3 bases and 6 bases respectively, with 9 bases between them. The CDR3 has 12 residues. The germline V gene encodes CDR1 MDHEN and CDR2 SYDVKM. Sample: memory CD4+ T cells from PBMCs. The subset: CD45RA-negative fraction. This chain joins TRBV28 and TRBJ2-7; no clear D gene. This TCR derives from a man aged 18 to 35 in good health. Some clones in this sample may be carry-over from other donors' samples. CDR3 region: CASSLEPLEQYF. Written as DNA, the CDR3 is TGTGCCAGCAGTTTGGAGCCTCTCGAGCAGTACTTC.